This is a list of T cell receptor beta chains from one sample in a study of patients and donors after allogeneic stem cell transplantation. TCRdb recomputed calls from the RT-PCR reads with MiXCR, one row per CDR3 protein. The sample records about 960,000 distinct CDR3 sequences, roughly 18% being singletons. Sequenced input: blood, either unsorted or a sorted T cell fraction (not recorded which). These receptors originate from a human donor who was either an allogeneic HSCT recipient or a stem cell or donor lymphocyte infusion donor (not recorded which). It is not recorded whose cells these are; they may come from a transplant donor. Both conserved end residues are part of each CDR3. The D gene is left open where the match is weak. Size values are once, few and many counts, or a class for expanded clones, and some rows have none.

D gene: TRBD1; V gene: TRBV5-1; J gene: TRBJ1-2; clone size: .; CDR3 protein: CASSLGEGASNYGYTF; CDR3 DNA: TGCGCCAGCAGCTTGGGGGAGGGGGCAAGCAACTATGGCTACACCTTC
D gene: .; V gene: TRBV12-3/TRBV12-4; J gene: TRBJ2-5; clone size: many; CDR3 protein: CASSLLRQETQYF; CDR3 DNA: TGTGCCAGCAGTTTATTACGTCAAGAGACCCAGTACTTC
D gene: .; V gene: TRBV7-3; J gene: TRBJ2-3; clone size: .; CDR3 protein: CASSLWGRTTDTQYF; CDR3 DNA: TGTGCCAGCAGCTTATGGGGCAGAACCACAGATACGCAGTATTTT
D gene: .; V gene: TRBV12-3/TRBV12-4; J gene: TRBJ2-3; clone size: few; CDR3 protein: CASSFVHTDTQYF; CDR3 DNA: TGTGCCAGCAGTTTTGTTCACACAGATACGCAGTATTTT
D gene: .; V gene: TRBV29-1; J gene: TRBJ2-5; clone size: .; CDR3 protein: CSVDPPSRLPALEETQYF; CDR3 DNA: TGCAGCGTTGACCCCCCTAGCCGTCTCCCCGCCTTGGAAGAGACCCAGTACTTC
D gene: TRBD1; V gene: TRBV5-1; J gene: TRBJ2-7; clone size: .; CDR3 protein: CASSLQGANEQYF; CDR3 DNA: TGCGCCAGCAGCTTGCAGGGGGCAAACGAGCAGTACTTC
D gene: TRBD2; V gene: TRBV5-6; J gene: TRBJ2-1; clone size: .; CDR3 protein: CASSASGGPYNEQFF; CDR3 DNA: TGTGCCAGCAGCGCTAGCGGGGGCCCCTACAATGAGCAGTTCTTC
D gene: TRBD2; V gene: TRBV5-8; J gene: TRBJ2-5; clone size: .; CDR3 protein: CASRWGLAGGIETQYF; CDR3 DNA: TGTGCCAGCAGGTGGGGGCTAGCGGGAGGAATCGAGACCCAGTACTTC
D gene: .; V gene: TRBV6-6; J gene: TRBJ1-2; clone size: .; CDR3 protein: CASSRTNSGYTF; CDR3 DNA: TGTGCCAGCAGCAGGACAAACAGTGGCTACACCTTC
D gene: .; V gene: TRBV20-1; J gene: TRBJ2-1; clone size: few; CDR3 protein: CSARASAGYNEQFF; CDR3 DNA: TGCAGTGCTAGAGCCTCTGCGGGCTACAATGAGCAGTTCTTC
D gene: .; V gene: TRBV6-5; J gene: TRBJ1-1; clone size: few; CDR3 protein: CASSYSLELGGTEAFF; CDR3 DNA: TGTGCCAGCAGTTACTCCTTGGAGTTGGGGGGCACTGAAGCTTTCTTT
D gene: TRBD2; V gene: TRBV27; J gene: TRBJ2-3; clone size: .; CDR3 protein: CASSFTTSGTDTQYF; CDR3 DNA: TGTGCCAGCAGTTTTACGACTAGCGGAACAGATACGCAGTATTTT
D gene: TRBD1; V gene: TRBV20-1; J gene: TRBJ1-5; clone size: .; CDR3 protein: CSARAGTGGNQPQHF; CDR3 DNA: TGCAGTGCTAGAGCCGGGACAGGCGGCAATCAGCCCCAGCATTTT
D gene: TRBD2; V gene: TRBV5-1; J gene: TRBJ2-1; clone size: .; CDR3 protein: CASTDSGGSYNEQFF; CDR3 DNA: TGCGCCAGCACCGACAGCGGGGGCTCCTACAATGAGCAGTTCTTC
D gene: TRBD1; V gene: TRBV12-3/TRBV12-4; J gene: TRBJ2-1; clone size: .; CDR3 protein: CASSFLLGGVAYNEQFF; CDR3 DNA: TGTGCCAGCAGTTTCCTCTTAGGGGGCGTAGCTTACAATGAGCAGTTCTTC
D gene: .; V gene: TRBV20-1; J gene: TRBJ1-5; clone size: few; CDR3 protein: CSARRTALAAGQPQHF; CDR3 DNA: TGCAGTGCTAGACGGACAGCACTCGCCGCGGGGCAGCCCCAGCATTTT
D gene: .; V gene: TRBV7-9; J gene: TRBJ1-1; clone size: .; CDR3 protein: CASSGGTAFF; CDR3 DNA: TGTGCCAGCAGCGGAGGAACAGCTTTCTTT
D gene: .; V gene: TRBV7-6; J gene: TRBJ1-3; clone size: few; CDR3 protein: CASGVPGPTIYF; CDR3 DNA: TGTGCCAGCGGGGTCCCGGGACCTACCATATATTTT
D gene: .; V gene: TRBV20-1; J gene: TRBJ2-1; clone size: .; CDR3 protein: CSATIPRGQRRYNEQFF; CDR3 DNA: TGCAGTGCTACCATACCCCGAGGACAGCGTAGGTACAATGAGCAGTTCTTC
D gene: .; V gene: TRBV27; J gene: TRBJ2-7; clone size: .; CDR3 protein: CASSFMKGTPYEQYF; CDR3 DNA: TGTGCCAGCAGTTTCATGAAGGGCACCCCCTACGAGCAGTACTTC
D gene: .; V gene: TRBV30; J gene: TRBJ2-7; clone size: .; CDR3 protein: CAWSPLPASEQYF; CDR3 DNA: TGTGCCTGGAGTCCTCTCCCTGCCTCCGAGCAGTACTTC
D gene: TRBD1; V gene: TRBV12-3/TRBV12-4; J gene: TRBJ1-1; clone size: few; CDR3 protein: CASSPRTGEEAFF; CDR3 DNA: TGTGCCAGCAGTCCCCGGACAGGTGAGGAAGCTTTCTTT
D gene: TRBD1; V gene: TRBV20-1; J gene: TRBJ1-2; clone size: many; CDR3 protein: CSARRDSFFYGYTF; CDR3 DNA: TGCAGTGCTAGAAGGGACAGCTTCTTCTATGGCTACACCTTC
D gene: TRBD1; V gene: TRBV6-1; J gene: TRBJ2-2; clone size: once; CDR3 protein: CASNNQGQGPGELFF; CDR3 DNA: TGTGCCAGCAATAACCAAGGACAGGGTCCCGGGGAGCTGTTTTTT
D gene: .; V gene: TRBV12-3/TRBV12-4; J gene: TRBJ2-1; clone size: .; CDR3 protein: CASRPRGAVPYNEQFF; CDR3 DNA: TGTGCCAGCAGACCGAGGGGGGCCGTTCCCTACAATGAGCAGTTCTTC
D gene: .; V gene: TRBV7-2; J gene: TRBJ1-1; clone size: many; CDR3 protein: CASSLVPTAEEAFF; CDR3 DNA: TGTGCCAGCAGCTTAGTGCCGACGGCCGAGGAAGCTTTCTTT
D gene: TRBD1; V gene: TRBV2; J gene: TRBJ1-1; clone size: few; CDR3 protein: CASNTEDRGNTEAFF; CDR3 DNA: TGTGCCAGCAATACAGAGGACAGGGGGAATACTGAAGCTTTCTTT
D gene: .; V gene: TRBV30; J gene: TRBJ1-1; clone size: few; CDR3 protein: CALGYMNTEAFF; CDR3 DNA: TGTGCCTTAGGGTACATGAACACTGAAGCTTTCTTT
D gene: TRBD1; V gene: TRBV5-1; J gene: TRBJ2-7; clone size: .; CDR3 protein: CASSPGQGGSGGSYEQYF; CDR3 DNA: TGCGCCAGCAGCCCAGGACAGGGGGGGTCGGGAGGCTCCTACGAGCAGTACTTC
D gene: .; V gene: TRBV6-2/TRBV6-3; J gene: TRBJ2-2; clone size: many; CDR3 protein: CASSYSEGVTGELFF; CDR3 DNA: TGTGCCAGCAGTTACTCCGAGGGCGTAACCGGGGAGCTGTTTTTT
D gene: .; V gene: TRBV9; J gene: TRBJ1-2; clone size: .; CDR3 protein: CASSVEGLNLNYGYTF; CDR3 DNA: TGTGCCAGCAGCGTAGAGGGACTGAACCTTAACTATGGCTACACCTTC
D gene: TRBD1; V gene: TRBV6-1; J gene: TRBJ1-6; clone size: few; CDR3 protein: CASKRQGGSPLHF; CDR3 DNA: TGTGCCAGCAAAAGACAGGGAGGCTCACCCCTCCACTTT
D gene: .; V gene: TRBV21-1; J gene: TRBJ2-3; clone size: .; CDR3 protein: CASSKAESVTDTQYF; CDR3 DNA: TGTGCCAGCAGCAAGGCGGAATCGGTCACAGATACGCAGTATTTT
D gene: .; V gene: TRBV10-3; J gene: TRBJ1-2; clone size: few; CDR3 protein: CAISDAVLYGYTF; CDR3 DNA: TGTGCCATCAGTGACGCCGTCCTGTATGGCTACACCTTC
D gene: .; V gene: TRBV20-1; J gene: TRBJ2-2; clone size: few; CDR3 protein: CSARRGGANTGELFF; CDR3 DNA: TGCAGTGCTAGAAGGGGGGGGGCGAACACCGGGGAGCTGTTTTTT